This T cell receptor beta chain was profiled in a study of blood T cell repertoires in COVID-19. Turning to the study itself: The study drew acute and convalescent COVID-19 samples from the United States, Italy and Spain.

V gave up 5 bases and J gave up 7 bases; unmatched junction bases: 14. CDR1 and CDR2 (germline): MNHEY, SMNVEV (reference sequence). This CDR3 contains 17 residues. Here immunoSEQ multiplex PCR was the method, and the copy in TCRdb shows in-frame clones only, minus some. The sample records 170,000 or so clones, more than 85% being singletons. This receptor was obtained from a man over 45 with acute or convalescent COVID-19. Sequenced input: peripheral blood. The rearrangement joins TRBV27 to TRBJ1-5; TRBD1 agrees at 10 bases. The chain's CDR3 is CASSPRGTGAGGQPQHF. In nucleotides, the CDR3 is TGTGCCAGCAGTCCGCGGGGGACAGGGGCCGGTGGACAGCCCCAGCATTTT.